One and the same sample provided the 12 T cell receptor beta chains below, sequenced in a study of beta chain features in type 1 diabetes listed by TCRdb under 2018. The protocol used for the library was the immunoSEQ multiplex PCR assay. The entire isolated RNA was reverse transcribed using the High Capacity cDNA Reverse Transcription Kit, and thus expressed TCRB transcripts were sequenced. What TCRdb holds here is the immuneACCESS table cut down to in-frame rearrangements. Part of the clones is not present; checked against another copy, under half of the missing clones reflect an unresolved V gene, and the others are unexplained. The sample data list about 40,000 clones, and 49% of these were observed just once. Jointly, the top ten make up 0.6% to 0.85% of the sample. Sequencing was carried out using central memory CD4+ T cells from blood. These receptors came from a woman under 30 in good health.

The gene calls are TRBV2 and TRBJ1-1, with 9 bases aligning to TRBD1. CDR1 is SNHLY and CDR2 is FYNNEI in the germline V gene. The junction had 3 bases not matched to a gene; V was cut back by 6 bases and J by 1 base. The CDR3 has 14 amino acids. In DNA, the CDR3 is TGTGCCAGCAGGGAGGGACAGGGGAACACTGAAGCTTTCTTT. It codes for CASREGQGNTEAFF.

The chain has TRBV30 and TRBJ1-1, with D possibly being TRBD1 (5 bases). CDR1 is GTSNPN, CDR2 SVGIG, per germline (reference sequence). The CDR3 length is 15 residues. Trimming left V 4 bases short and J 0 bases short, with 15 bases between. The CDR3 loop reads CAWIKEGRMNTEAFF. DNA for the CDR3: TGTGCCTGGATTAAGGAGGGGCGCATGAACACTGAAGCTTTCTTT.

The V call is TRBV2, the J call TRBJ2-3; D might be TRBD2 (5 bases). The V gene lost 0 bases and the J gene lost 9 bases, with 13 bases spanning the gap. Per germline, CDR1 SNHLY and CDR2 FYNNEI. The CDR3 contains 14 residues. The CDR3 protein is CASSEATIRGTQYF. CDR3 sequence (DNA): TGTGCCAGCAGTGAAGCGACGATACGGGGAACGCAGTATTTT.

The rearrangement joins TRBV5-6 to TRBJ2-5; 8 bases line up with TRBD1. The CDR3 has 16 residues. From germline, CDR1 is SGHDT and CDR2 YYEEEE. J was trimmed by 1 base and V by 0 bases; bases with no gene match: 5. The DNA of the CDR3 is TGTGCCAGCAGCTTGGTTGACAGGGGAGCCCAAGAGACCCAGTACTTC. Translated: CASSLVDRGAQETQYF.

This clone has just one count. The chain uses TRBV27 and TRBJ1-1; perhaps TRBD1 as D (6 bases). The ends were cut back, 4 bases at V and 3 bases at J, with 9 bases in the middle. The CDR3 spans 13 residues. CDR1 and CDR2 from the germline V gene are MNHEY and SMNVEV (reference sequence). In DNA form, the CDR3 reads TGTGCCAGCAGTTACCAGGGGTACACTGAAGCTTTCTTT. Translation: CASSYQGYTEAFF.

This chain connects TRBV6-4 to TRBJ2-3; the match to TRBD1 covers 8 bases. Trimming at V came to 2 bases and at J to 10 bases, leaving 2 bases not matched to a gene. The CDR3 consists of 12 residues. The germline V gene has CDR1 MRHNA and CDR2 SNTAGT. CDR3 sequence reads: CASSDVTGAQYF. The CDR3 DNA sequence: TGTGCCAGCAGTGACGTGACAGGGGCGCAGTATTTT.

The J gene is TRBJ2-5, the V gene TRBV2; 11 bases map to TRBD2. This CDR3 is 15 amino acids long. The junction had 7 bases not matched to a gene; V was cut back by 3 bases and J by 7 bases. Looked up from germline, CDR1 is SNHLY and CDR2 is FYNNEI. The CDR3 region is CASSESLAGGGTQYF. The CDR3 DNA reads as TGTGCCAGCAGTGAGTCGCTAGCGGGAGGTGGGACCCAGTACTTC. The full variable domain, in which reference TRBV2 and TRBJ2-5 provide the parts outside the CDR3, is EPEVTQTPSHQVTQMGQEVILRCVPISNHLYFYWYRQILGQKVEFLVSFYNNEISEKSEIFDDQFSVERPDGSNFTLKIRSTKLEDSAMYFCASSESLAGGGTQYFGPGTRLLVL.

The chain couples TRBV18 to TRBJ1-5; D unclear. The V end lost 6 bases, the J end lost 15 bases, and 21 bases lay between the germline ends. CDR3 length: 13 residues. Per the germline V gene, CDR1 is KGHSH and CDR2 is LQKENI. The CDR3: CASSRDRNGAWHF. The CDR3 nucleotides are TGTGCCAGCTCCCGGGATAGAAACGGAGCGTGGCATTTT. Filled out from reference TRBV18 and TRBJ1-5, the complete variable domain reads NAGVMQNPRHLVRRRGQEARLRCSPMKGHSHVYWYRQLPEEGLKFMVYLQKENIIDESGMPKERFSAEFPKEGPSILRIQQVVRGDSAAYFCASSRDRNGAWHFGDGTRLSIL.

This rearrangement joins TRBV6-1 to TRBJ2-7; the D gene is possibly TRBD2 (6 bases). CDR3 size: 14 residues. The V gene lost 6 bases and the J gene lost 0 bases, with 12 bases spanning the gap. Per germline, CDR1 MNHNS and CDR2 SASEGT. DNA for the CDR3: TGTGCCAGCAGGTTAATAGCGGCCTCCTACGAGCAGTACTTC. This gives the protein CASRLIAASYEQYF.

As DNA, the CDR3 is TGTGCCAGCAGCCAAGGACTAGCGGAGGGGGGCCACGAGCAGTACTTC. As protein: CASSQGLAEGGHEQYF. The rearrangement links TRBV4-2 to TRBJ2-7; 9 bases are a match to TRBD2. CDR3 length: 16 amino acids. Germline V gives CDR1 LGHNA, CDR2 YNFKEQ. Trimming cost V 1 base and J 5 bases; bases outside gene matches: 9.

The chain joins TRBV15 to TRBJ2-1; tentatively, D is TRBD1 (6 bases). V lost 3 bases, J lost 6 bases, and 12 bases lay in between. The CDR3 length is 14 residues. The germline V gene has CDR1 LNHNV and CDR2 YYDKDF (reference sequence). For the CDR3, the DNA is TGTGCCACCAGCAGTCCGGGACACCGCAATGAGCAGTTCTTC. Encoded protein: CATSSPGHRNEQFF.

The chain recombines TRBV5-4 with TRBJ2-7, with TRBD2 matching 12 bases. V lost 1 base to trimming and J lost 2 bases; unmatched junction nucleotides: 4. This CDR3 contains 16 residues. Germline CDR1 SGHNT, CDR2 YYREEE (reference sequence). CDR3: CASSLTSGRPPYEQYF. The CDR3 DNA sequence: TGTGCCAGCAGCTTGACTAGCGGGAGGCCTCCCTACGAGCAGTACTTC.